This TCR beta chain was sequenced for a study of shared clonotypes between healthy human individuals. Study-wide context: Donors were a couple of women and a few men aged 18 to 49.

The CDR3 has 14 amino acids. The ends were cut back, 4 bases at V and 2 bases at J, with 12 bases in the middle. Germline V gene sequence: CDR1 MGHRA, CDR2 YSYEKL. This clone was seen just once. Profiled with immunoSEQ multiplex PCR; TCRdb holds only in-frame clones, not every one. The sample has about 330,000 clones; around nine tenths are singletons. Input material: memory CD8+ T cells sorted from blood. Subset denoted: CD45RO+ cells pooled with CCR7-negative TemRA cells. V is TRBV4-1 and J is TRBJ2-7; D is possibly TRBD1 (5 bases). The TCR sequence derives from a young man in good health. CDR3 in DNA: TGCGCCAGCAGCCTAGTGACAGAGACCTACGAGCAGTACTTC. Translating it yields CASSLVTETYEQYF.